This T cell receptor (beta chain) was sequenced in a study of shared clonotypes between healthy human individuals. Some clones are missing from TCRdb's copy, which holds only in-frame ones; the method was immunoSEQ multiplex PCR. The sample yields about 660,000 clones, around 72% seen once. Notes on the study in general: Across a handful of donors, naive CD4 shared 5% to 6.5%, naive CD8 3% to 3.5%, memory CD4 roughly 2.5%, memory CD8 0.4% to 0.5%.

About this clone: The antigen is not known.

V was trimmed by 5 bases and J by 9 bases, leaving 11 bases between them. The CDR3 is 12 amino acids. Germline V gene data show CDR1 as MDHEN and CDR2 as SYDVKM. This TCR derives from a woman aged 25 to 39 in good health. The chain recombines TRBV28 with TRBJ1-5; no reliable D call. Sequences were obtained from memory CD4+ T cells sorted from blood. Subset here: CD45RA-negative fraction. The CDR3 sequence: CASSLTPGPQHF. The CDR3 nucleotides are TGTGCCAGCAGTCTAACCCCAGGGCCCCAGCATTTT.